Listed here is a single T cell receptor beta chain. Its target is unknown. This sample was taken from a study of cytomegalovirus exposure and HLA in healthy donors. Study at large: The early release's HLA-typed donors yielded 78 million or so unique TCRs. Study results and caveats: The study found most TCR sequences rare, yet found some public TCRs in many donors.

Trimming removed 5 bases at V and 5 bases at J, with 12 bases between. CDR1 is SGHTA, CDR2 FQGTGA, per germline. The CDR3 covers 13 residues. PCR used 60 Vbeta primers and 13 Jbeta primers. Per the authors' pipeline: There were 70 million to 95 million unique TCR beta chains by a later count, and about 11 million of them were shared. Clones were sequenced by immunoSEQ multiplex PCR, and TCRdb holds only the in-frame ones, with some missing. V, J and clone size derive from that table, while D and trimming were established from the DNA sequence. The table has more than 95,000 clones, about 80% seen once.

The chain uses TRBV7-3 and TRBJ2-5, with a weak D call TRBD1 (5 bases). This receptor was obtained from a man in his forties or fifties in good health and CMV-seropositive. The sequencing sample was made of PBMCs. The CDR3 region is CASSIGAYETQYF. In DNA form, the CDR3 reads TGTGCCAGCAGCATAGGGGCGTACGAGACCCAGTACTTC.